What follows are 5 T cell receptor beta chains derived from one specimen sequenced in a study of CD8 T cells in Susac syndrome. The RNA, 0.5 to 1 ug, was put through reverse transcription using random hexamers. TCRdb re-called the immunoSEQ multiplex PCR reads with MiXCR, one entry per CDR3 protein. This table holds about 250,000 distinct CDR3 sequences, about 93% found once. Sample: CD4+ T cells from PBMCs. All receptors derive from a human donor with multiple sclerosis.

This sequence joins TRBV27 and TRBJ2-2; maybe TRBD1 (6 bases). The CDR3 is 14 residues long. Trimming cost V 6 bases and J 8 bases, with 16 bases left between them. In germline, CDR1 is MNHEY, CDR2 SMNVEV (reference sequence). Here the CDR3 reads CASSRHPGTGELFF. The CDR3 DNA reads TGTGCCAGCAGCCGCCACCCAGGGACAGGGGAGCTGTTTTTT.

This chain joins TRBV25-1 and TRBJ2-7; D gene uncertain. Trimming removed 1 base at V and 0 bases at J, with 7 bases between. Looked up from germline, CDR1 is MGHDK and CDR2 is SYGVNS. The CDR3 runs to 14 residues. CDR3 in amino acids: CASSECRDSYEQYV. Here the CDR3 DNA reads TGTGCCAGCAGTGAATGTAGGGACTCCTACGAGCAGTACGTC.

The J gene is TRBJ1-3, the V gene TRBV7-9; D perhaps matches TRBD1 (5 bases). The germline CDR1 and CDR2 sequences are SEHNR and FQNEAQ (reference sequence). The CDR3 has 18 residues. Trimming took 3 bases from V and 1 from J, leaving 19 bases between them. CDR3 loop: CASSFRGSAGRSGNTIYF. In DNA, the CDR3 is TGTGCCAGCAGCTTTAGGGGTTCCGCAGGCCGGTCTGGAAACACCATATATTTT.

The CDR3 is CASSQEDRNSPLHF. The DNA for the CDR3 is TGTGCCAGCAGCCAAGAAGACAGAAATTCACCCCTCCACTTT. This rearrangement joins TRBV3-1 to TRBJ1-6; tentatively, D is TRBD1 (5 bases). This CDR3 contains 14 residues. Trimming took 0 bases from V and 7 from J, leaving 7 bases between them. The V gene's germline CDR1 is LGHDT and CDR2 YNNKEL (reference sequence). Filled out from reference TRBV3-1 and TRBJ1-6, the complete variable domain reads DTAVSQTPKYLVTQMGNDKSIKCEQNLGHDTMYWYKQDSKKFLKIMFSYNNKELIINETVPNRFSPKSPDKAHLNLHINSLELGDSAVYFCASSQEDRNSPLHFGNGTRLTVT.

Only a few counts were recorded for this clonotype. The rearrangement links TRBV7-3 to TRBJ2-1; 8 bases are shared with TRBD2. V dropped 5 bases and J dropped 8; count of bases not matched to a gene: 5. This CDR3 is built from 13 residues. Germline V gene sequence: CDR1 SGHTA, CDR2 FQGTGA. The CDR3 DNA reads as TGTGCCAGCAGCCGGGGGGGGAACGATGAGCAGTTCTTC. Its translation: CASSRGGNDEQFF.